The TCR beta chain described here comes from a study of PD-1 blockade in classical Hodgkin lymphoma (dated by TCRdb to 2019 to 2021). Context from the whole study: Nivolumab dosing was 3 mg/kg intravenously every 2 weeks, continuing until either disease progression or unacceptable toxicity. To define a peripheral blood immune signature of response to PD-1 blockade in classical Hodgkin lymphoma, the study combined TCR beta sequencing with CyTOF.

Results the study describes overall, beyond this receptor: Trial patients achieving complete response had baseline diversity similar to newly diagnosed patients, whereas partial responders and progressors had significantly lower diversity. Only a single clinical trial cohort was studied, and what caused the repertoire differences, possibly disease activity or prior therapy, remained undefined. Patients starting nivolumab less than 1 year after ASCT had lower diversity and were excluded from later analyses to avoid confounding by immune reconstitution. Baseline TCR diversity was reported to be lower in newly diagnosed patients than in healthy donors and to be lower still in relapsed/refractory patients. A significant rise by C4D1 was seen in CD4+ but not CD8+ TCR diversity (p=0.0027 vs p=0.16), with the rise being most apparent in complete responders (p=0.02).

According to the study, the label for this sample's time point signals: cycle 2 day 1 (C2D1) of nivolumab. All trial patients had relapsed after autologous stem cell transplantation, with cohorts A, B and C differing in prior brentuximab vedotin exposure. The trial cohort was composed of some 57 patients with relapsed/refractory classical Hodgkin lymphoma, for whom complete response, partial response or progressive disease was recorded as best overall response. In the multi-cohort phase II CheckMate 205 trial, trial patients received single-agent nivolumab. Best overall response was determined by an independent review committee according to the 2007 International Working Group response criteria. Trial PBMCs were collected just before the start of nivolumab (C1D1) and during therapy at cycle 2 day 1 and cycle 4 day 1. Peripheral blood was collected in 8 mL Vacutainer Cell Preparation Tubes, from which PBMCs were isolated by centrifugation and then cryopreserved.

With regard to this clone: Its antigen is unknown. Base quality data are lacking; no much larger clone is found one base away.

CDR1 SGHAT and CDR2 FQNNGV are derived from the germline V gene. Cut back by 0 bases and 3 bases, the V and J ends lie 9 bases apart. The CDR3 contains 14 residues, cysteine and phenylalanine counted. Here the CDR3 DNA is all that survives: 42 bases in frame from base 1. Genomic DNA was extracted with the Qiagen DNeasy kit from unsorted PBMCs and from negatively selected CD4+ and CD8+ fractions. Amplification of TCR beta CDR3 regions was done by immunoSEQ multiplex PCR with primers that anneal to V and J segments. A synthetic immune receptor repertoire was used to minimize amplification bias, and any residual bias was removed computationally once sequencing was done. The study's processing was this. Repertoire diversity was quantified as the Shannon entropy index using custom Python scripts. Unsorted, CD4+ and CD8+ repertoires were analyzed separately, except for combined analyses in which CD4+ and CD8+ sequences were merged in silico. Clonal expansion was defined as a frequency increase of at least 2-fold after treatment compared with C1D1, and clones undetected at baseline were assigned a pseudocount of 0.5. Clones with 0 or 1 copy at C1D1 were defined as singleton clones, while clones with 2 or more copies were defined as non-singleton clones. Clones expanded in unsorted samples were labelled as CD4+, CD8+ or unknown by matching protein sequences in sorted samples from the same patient. Wilcoxon tests on paired samples were used to test changes in diversity from C1D1 to C4D1. The table comes from immuneACCESS by way of TCRdb, which keeps in-frame sequences with V and J called. Part of the clones is missing from these tables; in studies checked, under half for an unresolved V gene and the rest for unknown reasons. V and J calls and clone size are copied from that table; D and trimming were computed from the DNA. The sample table holds about 63,000 clones, of which 70% to 90% were seen once. Clones ranked in the top ten supply around 5% of the sample.

The clonotype comes from a human donor with classical Hodgkin lymphoma. The starting material was peripheral blood mononuclear cells (PBMCs), obtained before the second cycle of nivolumab. The V gene is TRBV11-2 and the J gene is TRBJ2-7, with the D gene not clear enough to name. The CDR3 protein: CASSLDAGHYEQYF. The nucleotides read TGTGCCAGCAGCTTAGATGCAGGCCACTACGAGCAGTACTTC.